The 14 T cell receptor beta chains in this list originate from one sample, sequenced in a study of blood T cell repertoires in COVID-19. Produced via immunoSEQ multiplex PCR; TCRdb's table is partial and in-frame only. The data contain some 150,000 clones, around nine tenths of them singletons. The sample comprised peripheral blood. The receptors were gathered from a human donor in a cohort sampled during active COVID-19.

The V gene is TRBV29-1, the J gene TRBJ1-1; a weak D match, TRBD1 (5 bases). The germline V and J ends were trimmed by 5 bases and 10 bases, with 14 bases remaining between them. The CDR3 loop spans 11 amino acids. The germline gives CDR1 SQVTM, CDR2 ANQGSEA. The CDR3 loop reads CSVSDSERAFF. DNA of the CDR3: TGCAGCGTTTCAGACAGCGAACGAGCTTTCTTT.

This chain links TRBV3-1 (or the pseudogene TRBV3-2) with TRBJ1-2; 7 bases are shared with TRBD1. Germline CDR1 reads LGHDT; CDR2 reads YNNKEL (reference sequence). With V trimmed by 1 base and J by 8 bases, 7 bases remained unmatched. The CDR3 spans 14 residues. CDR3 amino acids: CASSQVLQGKGYTF. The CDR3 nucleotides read TGTGCCAGCAGCCAAGTGTTACAGGGGAAGGGCTACACCTTC.

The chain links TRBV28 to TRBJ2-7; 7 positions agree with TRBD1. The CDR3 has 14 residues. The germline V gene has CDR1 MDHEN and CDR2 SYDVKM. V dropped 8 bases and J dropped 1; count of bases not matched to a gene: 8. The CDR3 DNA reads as TGTGCCAGCCACCTGAGGGACAGATCCTACGAGCAGTACTTC. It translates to CASHLRDRSYEQYF.

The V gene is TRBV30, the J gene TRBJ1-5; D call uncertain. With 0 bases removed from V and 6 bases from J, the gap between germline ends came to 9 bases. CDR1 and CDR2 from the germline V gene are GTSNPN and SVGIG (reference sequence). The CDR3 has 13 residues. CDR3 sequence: CAWSVPSGQPQHF. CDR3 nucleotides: TGTGCCTGGAGTGTTCCTTCGGGTCAGCCCCAGCATTTT.

The CDR3, as DNA: TGTGCCAGTAGTATAGGGGGCTTGGACAGACCGAACACTGAAGCTTTCTTT. Translation: CASSIGGLDRPNTEAFF. The V gene is TRBV19, the J gene TRBJ1-1, with a tentative D call TRBD1 (6 bases). Germline CDR1 reads LNHDA; CDR2 reads SQIVND (reference sequence). The ends were cut back, 1 base at V and 1 base at J, with 16 bases in the middle. This CDR3 has 17 amino acids. The full variable domain, rest sourced from reference TRBV19 and TRBJ1-1, is DGGITQSPKYLFRKEGQNVTLSCEQNLNHDAMYWYRQDPGQGLRLIYYSQIVNDFQKGDIAEGYSVSREKKESFPLTVTSAQKNPTAFYLCASSIGGLDRPNTEAFFGQGTRLTVV.

This CDR3 reads CASSYPGQGYSPLHF. CDR3 nucleotides: TGTGCCAGCAGCTACCCGGGACAGGGATATTCACCCCTCCACTTT. The chain carries TRBV7-8 and TRBJ1-6; 9 bases map to TRBD1. The CDR3 extends over 15 amino acids. After removal of 4 bases from V and 8 bases from J, the junction contained 6 bases not matched to a gene. Germline V gene lookup returns CDR1 SGHVS and CDR2 FQNEAQ.

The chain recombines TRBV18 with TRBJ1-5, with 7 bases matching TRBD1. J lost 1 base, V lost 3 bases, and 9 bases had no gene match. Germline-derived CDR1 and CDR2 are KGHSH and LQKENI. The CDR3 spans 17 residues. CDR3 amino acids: CASSPSRQGLSNQPQHF. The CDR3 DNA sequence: TGTGCCAGCTCACCTTCGAGACAGGGCTTAAGCAATCAGCCCCAGCATTTT.

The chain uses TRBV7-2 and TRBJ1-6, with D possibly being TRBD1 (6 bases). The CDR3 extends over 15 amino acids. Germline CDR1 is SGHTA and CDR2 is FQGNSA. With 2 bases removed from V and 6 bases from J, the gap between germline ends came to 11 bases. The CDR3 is CASSLNTGPNSPLHF. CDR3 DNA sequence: TGTGCCAGCAGCTTAAATACAGGGCCTAATTCACCCCTCCACTTT.

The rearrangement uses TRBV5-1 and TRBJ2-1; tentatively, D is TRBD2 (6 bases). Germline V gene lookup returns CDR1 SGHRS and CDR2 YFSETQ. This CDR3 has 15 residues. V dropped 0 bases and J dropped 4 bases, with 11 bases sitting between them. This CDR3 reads CASSLAGGTYNEQFF. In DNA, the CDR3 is TGCGCCAGCAGCTTGGCCGGGGGAACTTACAATGAGCAGTTCTTC. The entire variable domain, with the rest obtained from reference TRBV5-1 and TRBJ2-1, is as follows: KAGVTQTPRYLIKTRGQQVTLSCSPISGHRSVSWYQQTPGQGLQFLFEYFSETQRNKGNFPGRFSGRQFSNSRSEMNVSTLELGDSALYLCASSLAGGTYNEQFFGPGTRLTVL.

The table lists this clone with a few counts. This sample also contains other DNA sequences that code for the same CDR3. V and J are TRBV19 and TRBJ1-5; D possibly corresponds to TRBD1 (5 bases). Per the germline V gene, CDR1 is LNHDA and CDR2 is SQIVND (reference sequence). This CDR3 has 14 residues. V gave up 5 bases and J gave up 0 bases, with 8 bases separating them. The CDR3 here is CASSLRDSNQPQHF. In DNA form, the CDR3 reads TGTGCCAGTAGTCTCAGGGATAGCAATCAGCCCCAGCATTTT.

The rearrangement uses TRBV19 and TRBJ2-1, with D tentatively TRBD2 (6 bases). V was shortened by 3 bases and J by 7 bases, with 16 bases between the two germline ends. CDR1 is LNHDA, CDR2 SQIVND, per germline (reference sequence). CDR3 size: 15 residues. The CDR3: CASSIGAGRQNEQFF. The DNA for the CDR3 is TGTGCCAGTAGTATTGGGGCAGGGAGGCAGAATGAGCAGTTCTTC. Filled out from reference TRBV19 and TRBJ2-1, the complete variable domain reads DGGITQSPKYLFRKEGQNVTLSCEQNLNHDAMYWYRQDPGQGLRLIYYSQIVNDFQKGDIAEGYSVSREKKESFPLTVTSAQKNPTAFYLCASSIGAGRQNEQFFGPGTRLTVL.

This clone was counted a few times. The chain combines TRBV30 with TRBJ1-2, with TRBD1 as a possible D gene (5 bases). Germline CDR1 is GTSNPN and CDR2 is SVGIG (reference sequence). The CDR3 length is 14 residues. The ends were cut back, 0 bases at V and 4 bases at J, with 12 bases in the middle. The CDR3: CAWSVNRLGYGYTF. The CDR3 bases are TGTGCCTGGAGTGTTAACAGGTTAGGCTATGGCTACACCTTC.

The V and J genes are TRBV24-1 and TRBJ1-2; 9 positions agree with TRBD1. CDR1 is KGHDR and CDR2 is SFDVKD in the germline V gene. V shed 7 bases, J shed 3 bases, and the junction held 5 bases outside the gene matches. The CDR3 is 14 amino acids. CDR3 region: CATSNRDRDYGYTF. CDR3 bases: TGTGCCACCAGCAACCGGGACAGGGACTATGGCTACACCTTC.

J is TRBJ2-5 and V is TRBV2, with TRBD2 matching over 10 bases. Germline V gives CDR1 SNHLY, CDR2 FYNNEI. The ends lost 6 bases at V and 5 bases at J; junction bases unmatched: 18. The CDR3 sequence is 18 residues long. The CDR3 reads CASRSSLAGAILGETQYF. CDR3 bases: TGTGCCAGCAGATCCTCCCTAGCGGGAGCGATATTAGGGGAGACCCAGTACTTC. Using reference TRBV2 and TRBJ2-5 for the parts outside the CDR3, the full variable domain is EPEVTQTPSHQVTQMGQEVILRCVPISNHLYFYWYRQILGQKVEFLVSFYNNEISEKSEIFDDQFSVERPDGSNFTLKIRSTKLEDSAMYFCASRSSLAGAILGETQYFGPGTRLLVL.